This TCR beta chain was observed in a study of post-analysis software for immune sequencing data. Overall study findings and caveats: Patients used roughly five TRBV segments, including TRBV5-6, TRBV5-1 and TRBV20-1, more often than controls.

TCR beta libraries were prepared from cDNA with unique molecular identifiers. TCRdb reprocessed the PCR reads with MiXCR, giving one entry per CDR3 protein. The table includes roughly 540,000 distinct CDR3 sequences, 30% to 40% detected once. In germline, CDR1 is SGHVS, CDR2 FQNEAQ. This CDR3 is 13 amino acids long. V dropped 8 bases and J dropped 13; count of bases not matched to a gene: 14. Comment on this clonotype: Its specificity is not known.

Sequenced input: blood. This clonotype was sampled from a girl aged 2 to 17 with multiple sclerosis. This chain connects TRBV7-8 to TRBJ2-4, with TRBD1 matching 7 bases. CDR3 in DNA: TGTGCCAGCGCTCGTGGCGAGGGGACAGCACAGTACTTC. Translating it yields CASARGEGTAQYF.